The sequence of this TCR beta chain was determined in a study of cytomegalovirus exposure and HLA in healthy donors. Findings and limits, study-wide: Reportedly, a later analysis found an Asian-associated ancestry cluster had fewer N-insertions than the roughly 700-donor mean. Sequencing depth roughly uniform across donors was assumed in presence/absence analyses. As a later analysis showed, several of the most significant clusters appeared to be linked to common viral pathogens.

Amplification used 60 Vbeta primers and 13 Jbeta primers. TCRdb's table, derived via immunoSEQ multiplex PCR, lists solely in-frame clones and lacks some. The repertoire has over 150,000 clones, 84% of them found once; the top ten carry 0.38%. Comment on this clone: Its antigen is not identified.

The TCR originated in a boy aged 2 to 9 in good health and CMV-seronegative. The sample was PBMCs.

The CDR3 region is CASSLTWTGGGMVNIQYF. The CDR3 DNA is TGTGCCAGCAGCCTAACGTGGACAGGGGGCGGAATGGTAAACATTCAGTACTTC. The chain employs TRBV16 and TRBJ2-4; 11 bases fit TRBD1. With 4 bases clipped from V and 6 bases from J, the junction kept 14 bases outside the gene matches. The germline V gene encodes CDR1 KGHSY and CDR2 FQNENV. The CDR3 covers 18 residues.